The 7 T cell receptor beta chains presented below share a single source sample, sequenced in a study of beta chain features in type 1 diabetes. Since all of the isolated RNA was reverse transcribed, expressed TCRB transcripts were what got sequenced. This table comes from immunoSEQ multiplex PCR, and its TCRdb copy is limited to in-frame clones, with some not included. The sample includes about 620,000 clones, about a sixth seen only once; the top ten take more than 0.08%. Sequencing was performed on naive CD4+ T cells from blood. These receptor sequences come from a man between 18 and 35 years old in good health.

This clone was seen a few times. The V and J genes are TRBV5-1 and TRBJ2-6; 10 bases align to TRBD1. CDR3 length: 17 residues. Trimming took 4 bases from V and 4 from J; bases not matched to a gene: 8. From germline, CDR1 is SGHRS and CDR2 YFSETQ. CDR3 bases: TGCGCCAGCAGCCATGGGACAGGGGATATGGGGGCCAACGTCCTGACTTTC. Translating gives CASSHGTGDMGANVLTF.

The rearrangement links TRBV5-1 to TRBJ2-1, with D unclear. Germline V gives CDR1 SGHRS, CDR2 YFSETQ. This CDR3 has 18 residues. Trimming left V 3 bases short and J 0 bases short, with 19 bases between. This CDR3 is CASSSVGLSILSYNEQFF. CDR3 in DNA: TGCGCCAGCAGCTCGGTGGGTCTGAGTATTCTCTCCTACAATGAGCAGTTCTTC. Using reference TRBV5-1 and TRBJ2-1 for the parts outside the CDR3, the full variable domain is KAGVTQTPRYLIKTRGQQVTLSCSPISGHRSVSWYQQTPGQGLQFLFEYFSETQRNKGNFPGRFSGRQFSNSRSEMNVSTLELGDSALYLCASSSVGLSILSYNEQFFGPGTRLTVL.

The table lists this clone with a few counts. The V and J genes are TRBV7-3 and TRBJ2-3; D call uncertain. The CDR3 length is 14 residues. Trimming removed 1 base from V and 6 bases from J, with 11 bases in between. Germline V gene sequence: CDR1 SGHTA, CDR2 FQGTGA. DNA for the CDR3: TGTGCCAGCAGCTTAAGTGCGCCCGGGGATACGCAGTATTTT. This encodes CASSLSAPGDTQYF.

V gene TRBV5-4 combines with J gene TRBJ2-7; D may be TRBD2 (6 bases). The CDR3 contains 16 residues. Germline lookup yields CDR1 SGHNT and CDR2 YYREEE (reference sequence). V gave up 1 base and J gave up 1 base, with 15 bases separating them. The CDR3 here is CASSLIGSGLSYEQYF. CDR3 in DNA: TGTGCCAGCAGCTTGATAGGTAGCGGCCTTTCCTACGAGCAGTACTTC.

This chain links TRBV7-2 with TRBJ1-2; 8 bases line up with TRBD1. Trimming cost V 4 bases and J 5 bases; bases outside gene matches: 9. Germline loops: CDR1 SGHTA, CDR2 FQGNSA. CDR3 size: 15 residues. This CDR3 is CASSSPRTGKYGYTF. For the CDR3, the DNA is TGTGCCAGCAGCTCTCCCCGGACAGGGAAATATGGCTACACCTTC.

This clone was detected only a few times. The chain carries TRBV18 and TRBJ2-1; 12 nucleotides align to TRBD2. Germline CDR1 reads KGHSH; CDR2 reads LQKENI. The CDR3 loop spans 15 amino acids. With 4 bases clipped from V and 9 bases from J, the junction kept 7 bases outside the gene matches. CDR3 bases: TGTGCCAGCTCACGAGGACTAGCGGGGTCAGGTGAGCAGTTCTTC. This gives the protein CASSRGLAGSGEQFF.

This chain connects TRBV15 to TRBJ2-7, with D possibly being TRBD2 (6 bases). This CDR3 has 14 residues. CDR1 and CDR2 from the germline V gene are LNHNV and YYDKDF (reference sequence). V lost 0 bases and J 3 bases, leaving 9 bases between the germline ends. For the CDR3, the DNA is TGTGCCACCAGCAGAGATGGAGGGATCTACGAGCAGTACTTC. It yields the protein CATSRDGGIYEQYF.